A selection of T cell receptor beta chains follows, all from one sample in a study of blood T cell repertoires in COVID-19. Sequencing used immunoSEQ multiplex PCR; TCRdb keeps in-frame clones, though not all of them. The sample holds tens of thousands of clones; 85% to 90% are singletons and the top ten take around a quarter. The material sequenced was peripheral blood. These receptors came from a human donor in a cohort sampled during active COVID-19. CDR3s include the opening cysteine and the closing phenylalanine or tryptophan. Each record gives: CDR3 DNA, CDR3 protein, J gene, D gene, clone size, V gene. The D gene is left open where the match is weak. Clone size is shown for a subset of rows, as once, few, many or a class of expanded clone.

TGTGCCACCAGTGATGGTCCCCTCCTTGGCGGTACCTCTGGAAACACCATATATTTT,CATSDGPLLGGTSGNTIYF,TRBJ1-3,.,.,TRBV24-1
TGTGCCAGCAGCCCTCTAGCGGGGGGGTCCGATGAGCAGTTCTTC,CASSPLAGGSDEQFF,TRBJ2-1,TRBD2,.,TRBV7-3
TGTGCCAGCAGTTACATGCAGGGGGCCGGGACCCAGTACTTC,CASSYMQGAGTQYF,TRBJ2-5,TRBD1,.,TRBV6-2/TRBV6-3
TGTGCCACCAGTGGGAGGGACAGGGGCACAGATACGCAGTATTTT,CATSGRDRGTDTQYF,TRBJ2-3,TRBD1,.,TRBV24-1
TGTGCCAGCTCACTACCACTAGCGGGGGGCTCCTACGAGCAGTACTTC,CASSLPLAGGSYEQYF,TRBJ2-7,TRBD2,.,TRBV18
TGCGCCAGCAGCTTGCCGGGGGGCGGGAATGAGCAGTTCTTC,CASSLPGGGNEQFF,TRBJ2-1,.,.,TRBV5-1
TGTGCCAGTAGTATAGATGACACTAACTATGGCTACACCTTC,CASSIDDTNYGYTF,TRBJ1-2,.,once,TRBV19
TGTGCCAGTAGTTCCCTCGGGGTTCAGTACTTC,CASSSLGVQYF,TRBJ2-4,.,few,TRBV19
TGTGCCAGCAGCCCAGGCCCTTACTATGGCTACACCTTC,CASSPGPYYGYTF,TRBJ1-2,.,medium-sized,TRBV11-2
TGTGCCAGTACGATGAGGGAAGGTTCATCTGGCTACACCTTC,CASTMREGSSGYTF,TRBJ1-2,.,.,TRBV19
TGTGCCAGCAGCGGACCACTAGCGGGTGGCACAGATACGCAGTATTTT,CASSGPLAGGTDTQYF,TRBJ2-3,TRBD2,.,TRBV3-1/TRBV3-2
TGTGCCAGCAGCCAAGATCTGCGTGCTCATGAGCAGTTCTTC,CASSQDLRAHEQFF,TRBJ2-1,.,.,TRBV3-1/TRBV3-2
TGTGCCAGCAGCCCTTGGACAGGGATTTTTACAGATACGCAGTATTTT,CASSPWTGIFTDTQYF,TRBJ2-3,TRBD1,.,TRBV14
TGTGCCAGCTCCCTCGGGGACGGGGGGAGGGATGAGCAGTTCTTC,CASSLGDGGRDEQFF,TRBJ2-1,TRBD2,.,TRBV28
TGTGCCAGCAGTTTTACCGGGACTAGAATGAATGAGCAGTTCTTC,CASSFTGTRMNEQFF,TRBJ2-1,TRBD2,.,TRBV27
TGTGCCAGCAGCCTCCAGACAGGGAAGGACACTGAAGCTTTCTTT,CASSLQTGKDTEAFF,TRBJ1-1,TRBD1,once,TRBV9
TGCAGCGTTCCAAGGGGCCAGAACACCGGGGAGCTGTTTTTT,CSVPRGQNTGELFF,TRBJ2-2,.,few,TRBV29-1
TGTGCCTGGACTCCTAGCTCCTACGAGCAGTACTTC,CAWTPSSYEQYF,TRBJ2-7,.,.,TRBV30
TGCGCCAGCAGTCTGACTAGCGGGTCATACAATGAGCAGTTCTTC,CASSLTSGSYNEQFF,TRBJ2-1,TRBD2,once,TRBV5-1
TGTGCCAGGGGAACTCCGGGACAGGGGCCGAGGGGAGCCTACGAGCAGTACTTC,CARGTPGQGPRGAYEQYF,TRBJ2-7,TRBD1,.,TRBV6-4
TGTGCCAGCAGGCCGGACAGTCGGAACACTGAAGCTTTCTTT,CASRPDSRNTEAFF,TRBJ1-1,.,.,TRBV2
TGCGCCACTGGGACAGAGAGCACAGATACGCAGTATTTT,CATGTESTDTQYF,TRBJ2-3,TRBD1,.,TRBV5-1
TGCAGCGTTCCGGGACTAGCGGGAGGGACCCCCAATGAGCAGTTCTTC,CSVPGLAGGTPNEQFF,TRBJ2-1,TRBD2,.,TRBV29-1
TGTGCCAGCAGCAAAGGCAGTTGGGGCACCCGCTCGAGAAACACTGAAGCTTTCTTT,CASSKGSWGTRSRNTEAFF,TRBJ1-1,.,.,TRBV21-1
TGTGCCAGCGAGAGAGGAGGTTCCTACAATGAGCAGTTCTTC,CASERGGSYNEQFF,TRBJ2-1,.,once,TRBV19
TGTGCCAGCAGCGTAGGGGCAGGCCAGGTAGGTCAGTTCTTC,CASSVGAGQVGQFF,TRBJ2-1,.,once,TRBV9
TGTGCCAGTAGTATAGCCCCAGGAGGGCCCCAGCCCCAGCATTTT,CASSIAPGGPQPQHF,TRBJ1-5,.,.,TRBV19
TGCAGCGATGGGGACAGGGGACATCAGCCCCAGCATTTT,CSDGDRGHQPQHF,TRBJ1-5,TRBD1,.,TRBV29-1
TGTGCCACCCTACCGAGGACAGGGGGCGCCTGGGGCTACACCTTC,CATLPRTGGAWGYTF,TRBJ1-2,TRBD1,.,TRBV27
TGTGCCAGCAGCTTAACTGAGACCCAGTACTTC,CASSLTETQYF,TRBJ2-5,.,.,TRBV7-2
TGTGCCAGCCGACAGCAGCTCAATCAGCCCCAGCATTTT,CASRQQLNQPQHF,TRBJ1-5,.,.,TRBV12-3/TRBV12-4
TGTGCCAGCAGCCGGGACAGGGGAAGCAATCAGCCCCAGCATTTT,CASSRDRGSNQPQHF,TRBJ1-5,TRBD1,.,TRBV4-2
TGTGCCAGCAGCCGGGGACAGGGGTACACAGATACGCAGTATTTT,CASSRGQGYTDTQYF,TRBJ2-3,TRBD1,few,TRBV7-9
TGTGCCAGCAGTGATGACAGGGGATACGAGCAGTACTTC,CASSDDRGYEQYF,TRBJ2-7,TRBD1,.,TRBV2
TGCAGTGCTAGTCCAAGGGGCGATGGCTACACCTTC,CSASPRGDGYTF,TRBJ1-2,.,.,TRBV20-1
TGTGCCAGCAGCTCGGTGGGGGCACGCGAGCAGTACTTC,CASSSVGAREQYF,TRBJ2-7,.,.,TRBV6-2/TRBV6-3
TGTGCCACAGTCCGGGACAGGGGTTTCGAGCAGTACTTC,CATVRDRGFEQYF,TRBJ2-7,TRBD1,.,TRBV28
TGTGCCAGCAGCTTAGGGGGGAACACCGGGGAGCTGTTTTTT,CASSLGGNTGELFF,TRBJ2-2,.,few,TRBV14
TGTGCCAGCAGCAAAGGTCCGGGACTAGCGGAAGAGACCCAGTACTTC,CASSKGPGLAEETQYF,TRBJ2-5,TRBD2,.,TRBV9
TGTGCCAGCAGTTTCGGGAGATCCAATGAGCAGTTCTTC,CASSFGRSNEQFF,TRBJ2-1,.,.,TRBV6-2/TRBV6-3
TGCGCCAGCAGCCAGAACGACAGGGAGGGCAATCAGCCCCAGCATTTT,CASSQNDREGNQPQHF,TRBJ1-5,TRBD1,.,TRBV4-1
TGTGCCACCGGAGGGGGCTCTTCTAACTATGGCTACACCTTC,CATGGGSSNYGYTF,TRBJ1-2,TRBD1,.,TRBV24-1
TGTGCCAGTCGGGATTATCGGAACACTGAAGCTTTCTTT,CASRDYRNTEAFF,TRBJ1-1,.,.,TRBV19
TGTGCCAGCAGCCCACAGGGGGCACAATATGGCTACACCTTC,CASSPQGAQYGYTF,TRBJ1-2,TRBD1,.,TRBV7-2
TGTGCCAGCAGCTCGGGGACAGGGGCCAACGGCGGGGAGCTGTTTTTT,CASSSGTGANGGELFF,TRBJ2-2,TRBD1,.,TRBV5-4
TGTGCCAGCAGCCACGGGTTCTCTGGAAACACCATATATTTT,CASSHGFSGNTIYF,TRBJ1-3,.,.,TRBV6-6
TGTGCCAGCTCACCACAGGGCCTGAACAGGGCCTTCACCCACAACGAGCAGTACTTC,CASSPQGLNRAFTHNEQYF,TRBJ2-7,.,.,TRBV18
TGTGCCAGCAGCTTAGTGTCGGCGGGAGTGAATGAGCAGTTCTTC,CASSLVSAGVNEQFF,TRBJ2-1,TRBD2,.,TRBV7-2
TGTGCCTGGAATCGCCCCTCGGGGACTGAAGCTTTCTTT,CAWNRPSGTEAFF,TRBJ1-1,.,.,TRBV30
TGTGCCAGCAGCCAAGGAGGGACCCAGGGGGGGCCCCAGCATTTT,CASSQGGTQGGPQHF,TRBJ1-5,TRBD1,.,TRBV14
TGTGCCAGCAGCCTAGGGACAGCAGATACGCAGTATTTT,CASSLGTADTQYF,TRBJ2-3,TRBD1,.,TRBV9
TGTGCCAGCAGTTACTCGACTAGACGGAACAATGAGCAGTTCTTC,CASSYSTRRNNEQFF,TRBJ2-1,.,.,TRBV6-5
TGTGCCAGCAGCCCAATTGGGGGGTCCCTCTACAATGAGCAGTTCTTC,CASSPIGGSLYNEQFF,TRBJ2-1,.,.,TRBV11-2
TGTGCCAGCTCCCCAGACAGGCGTTACTCTGGAAACACCATATATTTT,CASSPDRRYSGNTIYF,TRBJ1-3,.,once,TRBV2
TGTGCCACCAGACCAGGGAACCCCTGGGGCTACACCTTC,CATRPGNPWGYTF,TRBJ1-2,.,.,TRBV24-1
TGTGCCAGCAGTGAGGAAACGGGGGGGCCTTACGAGCAGTACTTC,CASSEETGGPYEQYF,TRBJ2-7,TRBD2,.,TRBV2
TGTGCCAGCAGTTATTCGACGGGACACTTAACCTACGAGCAGTACTTC,CASSYSTGHLTYEQYF,TRBJ2-7,.,once,TRBV7-2